This TCR beta chain was obtained from a study of cytomegalovirus exposure and HLA in healthy donors. The PCR used 60 Vbeta and 13 Jbeta primers. Libraries were prepared by immunoSEQ multiplex PCR; TCRdb keeps only in-frame clonotypes and omits some of them. There are 150,000 to 200,000 clones in the sample; 75% to 85% occur only once, and roughly 2% lies in the top ten. The CDR3 spans 15 residues. J lost 5 bases, V lost 1 base, and 7 bases had no gene match. Germline V gene lookup returns CDR1 LNHDA and CDR2 SQIVND (reference sequence). Study-wide results and limits: Upon later analysis, HLA-associated TCR beta chains proved more clonally expanded than other, equally common chains. In a later analysis, productive TCRs from donors in an Asian-associated ancestry cluster reportedly carried fewer N-insertions than the cohort mean.

Worth noting for this clone: As yet, its antigen is unknown.

Sequencing was carried out using PBMCs. The chain carries TRBV19 and TRBJ2-7; TRBD2 aligns across 8 bases. The source of this sequence is a young woman in good health and CMV-seronegative. CDR3 sequence (DNA): TGTGCCAGTAGTATAGTCGGCGGCGGGAGGCACGAGCAGTACTTC. Its translation is CASSIVGGGRHEQYF.